These 19 T cell receptor beta chains came from one sample sequenced in a study of cytomegalovirus exposure and HLA in healthy donors. The data were produced by immunoSEQ multiplex PCR, yet TCRdb's version contains in-frame clones alone and is incomplete. The sample has some 130,000 clones; approximately 84% are singletons. Sequencing was performed on PBMCs. The source is a man aged 25-40 years in good health and CMV-seropositive.

The J gene is TRBJ2-7, the V gene TRBV5-5; 9 bases line up with TRBD2. The CDR3 is 15 residues long. Germline assignment: CDR1 SGHKS and CDR2 YYEKEE (reference sequence). Unmatched junction bases numbered 8, after V lost 5 bases and J lost 2 bases. The CDR3 region is CASSPPSGITYEQYF. CDR3 nucleotide sequence: TGTGCCAGCAGTCCTCCTAGCGGGATCACCTACGAGCAGTACTTC.

The V call is TRBV21-1, the J call TRBJ2-3; no DNA check was done on the table's D call, TRBD2. TRBV21-1 is classified as a pseudogene. There are 22 residues in the CDR3. CDR3 residues: CASSSPPSGLAGGRRHSGTQYF. The CDR3 region has the DNA TGTGCCAGCAGCTCACCGCCTTCTGGGCTAGCGGGGGGCCGAAGACACTCCGGTACGCAGTATTTT.

For the CDR3, the DNA is TGTGCCAGCAGCTTACCCGGGACAGGTGATAGCTACGAGCAGTACTTC. The encoded protein is CASSLPGTGDSYEQYF. This chain links TRBV7-9 with TRBJ2-7; 8 nucleotides agree with TRBD1. The germline V gene encodes CDR1 SEHNR and CDR2 FQNEAQ (reference sequence). V dropped 2 bases and J dropped 3; count of bases not matched to a gene: 9. The CDR3 runs to 16 residues.

The chain carries TRBV6-6 and TRBJ1-2, with TRBD1 as a possible D gene (6 bases). V shed 2 bases and J shed 13 bases, with 14 bases lying between them. The germline gives CDR1 MNHNY, CDR2 SVGAGI (reference sequence). The CDR3 contains 12 residues. The CDR3 loop is CASSYQQGAGTF. CDR3 DNA: TGTGCCAGCAGTTACCAACAGGGAGCAGGCACCTTC.

V usage is TRBV19 and J usage is TRBJ1-2; weak D call: TRBD1 (6 bases). Germline loops: CDR1 LNHDA, CDR2 SQIVND (reference sequence). There are 13 residues in the CDR3. Trimming left V 8 bases short and J 2 bases short, with 12 bases between. The CDR3 sequence: CASVQTGNYGYTF. The CDR3 DNA follows: TGTGCCAGTGTCCAGACAGGCAACTATGGCTACACCTTC. Full variable domain (outside the CDR3, taken from reference TRBV19 and TRBJ1-2): DGGITQSPKYLFRKEGQNVTLSCEQNLNHDAMYWYRQDPGQGLRLIYYSQIVNDFQKGDIAEGYSVSREKKESFPLTVTSAQKNPTAFYLCASVQTGNYGYTFGSGTRLTVV.

The chain has TRBV7-2 and TRBJ2-7; 14 bases fit TRBD2. The junction had 12 bases not matched to a gene; V was cut back by 5 bases and J by 0 bases. In germline, CDR1 is SGHTA, CDR2 FQGNSA. CDR3 size: 19 residues. In nucleotides, the CDR3 is TGTGCCAGCAGCCTGAGCTCCTCAGGGACTAGCGGGAGCTCCTACGAGCAGTACTTC. It is translated as CASSLSSSGTSGSSYEQYF.

The CDR3: CATSSGSLPGELFF. The CDR3 DNA reads as TGTGCCACCAGCTCTGGCAGTCTTCCCGGGGAGCTGTTTTTT. The rearrangement uses TRBV15 and TRBJ2-2; no definite D call. Per germline, CDR1 LNHNV and CDR2 YYDKDF (reference sequence). Between the trimmed V and J ends, which lost 5 bases and 6 bases, there was a span of 13 bases. CDR3 length equals 14 residues. Complete variable domain (other parts from reference TRBV15 and TRBJ2-2): DAMVIQNPRYQVTQFGKPVTLSCSQTLNHNVMYWYQQKSSQAPKLLFHYYDKDFNNEADTPDNFQSRRPNTSFCFLDIRSPGLGDTAMYLCATSSGSLPGELFFGEGSRLTVL.

The J gene is TRBJ2-7, the V gene TRBV29-1, with unresolved D. V was shortened by 4 bases and J by 3 bases, with 7 bases between the two germline ends. CDR1 and CDR2 (germline): SQVTM, ANQGSEA. CDR3 size: 11 residues. As DNA, the CDR3 is TGCAGCGTTGCCGGTATCTACGAGCAGTACTTC. Its translation is CSVAGIYEQYF.

J is TRBJ1-5 and V is TRBV5-4; 9 nucleotides match TRBD1. Germline loops: CDR1 SGHNT, CDR2 YYREEE (reference sequence). J lost 7 bases, V lost 4 bases, and 9 bases had no gene match. The CDR3 extends over 15 amino acids. In nucleotides, the CDR3 is TGTGCCAGCAGCCCCGGGACAGGGCAGGGGCAGCCCCAGCATTTT. Its translation is CASSPGTGQGQPQHF.

Details on this clone: Other DNA variants within this sample encode the same CDR3. The rearrangement uses TRBV27 and TRBJ2-5; D is ambiguous. Germline V gives CDR1 MNHEY, CDR2 SMNVEV (reference sequence). The V gene lost 2 bases and the J gene lost 2 bases, with 6 bases spanning the gap. The CDR3 length is 13 residues. This chain's CDR3 is CASSLRGQETQYF. The CDR3 coding sequence is TGTGCCAGCAGTTTAAGAGGACAAGAGACCCAGTACTTC.

This rearrangement joins TRBV28 to TRBJ2-3; no clear D. CDR3 length: 18 amino acids. Trimming shortened V by 3 bases and J by 0 bases, and 19 bases separated the two germline ends. Germline values: CDR1 MDHEN, CDR2 SYDVKM. The CDR3 nucleotides read TGTGCCAGCAGTTTCCCCGGTCCTATACCCTTTAGCACAGATACGCAGTATTTT. Translating it yields CASSFPGPIPFSTDTQYF.

The rearrangement joins TRBV7-8 to TRBJ1-2; TRBD1 is a possible D gene (6 bases). Trimming took 2 bases from V and 5 from J, leaving 12 bases between them. Germline V gene sequence: CDR1 SGHVS, CDR2 FQNEAQ. The CDR3 is 14 residues long. CDR3: CASSLRTDSYGYTF. CDR3 nucleotides: TGTGCCAGCAGCTTAAGGACAGACTCGTATGGCTACACCTTC.

The chain joins TRBV18 to TRBJ2-3; 7 positions agree with TRBD2. V shed 3 bases and J 4 bases; nucleotides not matched to a gene: 4. Germline-derived CDR1 and CDR2 are KGHSH and LQKENI. The CDR3 totals 14 residues. CDR3 coding DNA: TGTGCCAGCTCACCGAGCGGGGCGGCAGATACGCAGTATTTT. It yields the protein CASSPSGAADTQYF.

This sequence joins TRBV7-2 and TRBJ2-2, with 7 positions matching TRBD2. CDR3 size: 15 residues. Trimming took 4 bases from V and 5 from J; bases not matched to a gene: 7. Germline CDR1 is SGHTA and CDR2 is FQGNSA. The CDR3 region has the DNA TGTGCCAGCAGCTCTTGGACTAGTCGGACCGGGGAGCTGTTTTTT. This sequence encodes CASSSWTSRTGELFF.

The DNA for the CDR3 is TGTGCCAGTAATCGGGGTGAACTGGTCTACGAGCAGTACTTC. Protein product: CASNRGELVYEQYF. The genes are TRBV9 and TRBJ2-7, with D possibly being TRBD2 (5 bases). Per germline, CDR1 SGDLS and CDR2 YYNGEE. Trimming cost V 8 bases and J 3 bases, with 18 bases left between them. The CDR3 is 14 residues long.

In nucleotides, the CDR3 is TGTGCCTCCCAGGGGACTAGCTCCGCAGATACGCAGTATTTT. Its protein is CASQGTSSADTQYF. This rearrangement joins TRBV9 to TRBJ2-3; 9 nucleotides match TRBD2. V lost 10 bases, J lost 4 bases, and 10 bases stayed unmatched. Looked up from germline, CDR1 is SGDLS and CDR2 is YYNGEE. The CDR3 has 14 residues.

The sample holds one count of this clone. The rearrangement joins TRBV7-8 to TRBJ1-6; 9 bases agree with TRBD1. Germline-derived CDR1 and CDR2 are SGHVS and FQNEAQ. Trimming cost V 5 bases and J 7 bases; bases outside gene matches: 6. This CDR3 is built from 15 residues. CDR3 residues: CASSPRQGENSPLHF. The CDR3 DNA is TGTGCCAGCAGCCCCCGACAGGGGGAGAATTCACCCCTCCACTTT.

The V and J genes are TRBV11-1 and TRBJ2-1; 10 nucleotides line up with TRBD1. The V segment lost 1 base and the J segment 8 bases; nucleotides outside the gene matches: 14. The CDR3 runs to 18 residues. The germline CDR1 and CDR2 sequences are SGHAT and FQDESV (reference sequence). CDR3 amino acids: CASSLEIDRTGGRYEQFF. The CDR3, as DNA: TGTGCCAGCAGCTTAGAGATCGATAGGACAGGGGGTAGGTATGAGCAGTTCTTC.

This chain connects TRBV5-1 to TRBJ2-2, with D hard to call. Trimming removed 2 bases from V and 6 bases from J, with 11 bases in between. This CDR3 has 14 residues. From germline, CDR1 is SGHRS and CDR2 YFSETQ. This chain's CDR3 is CASSLFSGSGELFF. The CDR3 nucleotides read TGCGCCAGCAGCTTATTCTCAGGTTCCGGGGAGCTGTTTTTT.